Listed below are T cell receptor beta chains from one sample, sequenced in a study of beta chain features in type 1 diabetes. The table came from immunoSEQ multiplex PCR; TCRdb's copy has only in-frame clones and leaves some out. This sample has 300,000 to 350,000 clones, with 14% found just once. The sequenced material came from central memory CD4+ T cells from blood. The receptor source for this set is a man younger than 45 in good health. Each CDR3 is given with its conserved first and last residue. Each record gives: J gene, V gene, D gene, clone size, CDR3 DNA, CDR3 protein. D genes are given only for firm matches. Clone size is given for some rows only: seen once, a few or many times, or a class if the clone is expanded.

TRBJ2-1 TRBV19 TRBD1 few TGTGCCAGTAGTACCATCGGGACAGGGGGCAATGAGCAGTTCTTC CASSTIGTGGNEQFF
TRBJ2-7 TRBV5-1 TRBD1 few TGCGCCAGCAGCCCGCGAGGGACAGGGGGCTACGAGCAGTACTTC CASSPRGTGGYEQYF
TRBJ1-5 TRBV2 TRBD1 . TGTGCCAGCAACCCGTGGGACAGGGTCAATCAGCCCCAGCATTTT CASNPWDRVNQPQHF
TRBJ2-2 TRBV7-9 . . TGTGCCAGCAGCTTACTGGCCACCGGGGAGCTGTTTTTT CASSLLATGELFF
TRBJ1-1 TRBV7-6 . . TGTGCCAGCAGCGTAGGGACTGAAGCTTTCTTT CASSVGTEAFF
TRBJ2-2 TRBV19 . many TGTGCCAGTAGTATAGATCTTAGTGGGGAGCTGTTTTTT CASSIDLSGELFF
TRBJ1-2 TRBV30 TRBD1 . TGTGCCTGGAGTGCTCTCGGACAGGGCAACTATGGCTACACCTTC CAWSALGQGNYGYTF
TRBJ2-3 TRBV5-4 TRBD2 few TGTGCCAGCAGCTCCGTAGCCGGGACTAGCGGGAGCACAGATACGCAGTATTTT CASSSVAGTSGSTDTQYF
TRBJ2-7 TRBV6-5 TRBD1 . TGTGCCAGCAGCAGGACAGGGGGCTCCTACGAGCAGTACTTC CASSRTGGSYEQYF
TRBJ2-7 TRBV6-5 . . TGTGCCAGCAGTTACGATGGGGGCCGTGAGCAGTACTTC CASSYDGGREQYF
TRBJ2-7 TRBV7-7 . few TGTGCCAGCAGCTCGCGAGCCTCCTACGAGCAGTACTTC CASSSRASYEQYF
TRBJ2-3 TRBV18 TRBD2 few TGTGCCAGCTCCCCACGTATGACTAGCGGGAGCACAGATACGCAGTATTTT CASSPRMTSGSTDTQYF
TRBJ2-5 TRBV15 . . TGTGCCACCAGCAGAGGCCGACTAGATCCCCAACAGACCCAGTACTTC CATSRGRLDPQQTQYF
TRBJ2-3 TRBV20-1 . few TGCAGTGCTAGTCACGGGAATACGCAGTATTTT CSASHGNTQYF
TRBJ2-5 TRBV6-1 TRBD2 few TGTGCCAGCAGTGAATTAGGCGGGAGAGAGACCCAGTACTTC CASSELGGRETQYF
TRBJ2-5 TRBV11-2 TRBD2 . TGTGCCAGCAGCTCCCTCGCTAGCGGGGATTCTATAATCCGAGAGACCCAGTACTTC CASSSLASGDSIIRETQYF
TRBJ2-5 TRBV29-1 . few TGCAGCCTCCTCTGGGGGTTGGAGAAGACCCAGTACTTC CSLLWGLEKTQYF
TRBJ2-3 TRBV11-3 TRBD1 . TGTGCCAGCAGCTTAGGGTGGACAGGTACCACAGATACGCAGTATTTT CASSLGWTGTTDTQYF
TRBJ2-5 TRBV28 . few TGTGCCAGCAGCGACATGGGGCGGAAGGAGACCCAGTACTTC CASSDMGRKETQYF
TRBJ2-5 TRBV6-5 TRBD2 . TGTGCCAGCAGTTACGGAGCGGGAGGGTCCTCCGGGACCCAGTACTTC CASSYGAGGSSGTQYF
TRBJ2-3 TRBV11-3 . . TGTGCCAGCAGCTTGACAGGCTTCAGCACAGATACGCAGTATTTT CASSLTGFSTDTQYF
TRBJ1-6 TRBV21-1 . . TGTGCCAGCAGCAAAATTGGTCCCCTCCACTTT CASSKIGPLHF
TRBJ2-3 TRBV9 TRBD2 few TGTGCCAGCAGCGTGATGAGCGGGAGGTCGGGGGATACGCAGTATTTT CASSVMSGRSGDTQYF
TRBJ2-1 TRBV4-3 . few TGCGCCAGCAGCCAAGATGATGAGTTGAGCTACAATGAGCAGTTCTTC CASSQDDELSYNEQFF
TRBJ2-1 TRBV13 TRBD2 many TGTGCCAGCAGTCGGACTAGCCGTCTCGGAAATGAGCAGTTCTTC CASSRTSRLGNEQFF
TRBJ1-1 TRBV7-2 TRBD1 few TGTGCCAGCAGCTCGGGACAGGGAGTCACTGAAGCTTTCTTT CASSSGQGVTEAFF
TRBJ2-5 TRBV9 TRBD2 few TGTGCCAGCAGCGTCGGGACTAGCGGGAGCGGAGAGACCCAGTACTTC CASSVGTSGSGETQYF
TRBJ1-5 TRBV4-3 . . TGCGCCAGCAGCCAAGACGGCTATAGCAATCAGCCCCAGCATTTT CASSQDGYSNQPQHF
TRBJ2-1 TRBV6-5 . few TGTGCCAGCTGGGGCTCTCTCTACAATGAGCAGTTCTTC CASWGSLYNEQFF
TRBJ2-7 TRBV9 . few TGTGCCAGCAGCGTGGAATGGGGGCTTGGCGAGCAGTACTTC CASSVEWGLGEQYF
TRBJ2-2 TRBV4-3 . . TGCGCCAGCAGCCATGGCCAGGGGTGGGGCGGGGAGCTGTTTTTT CASSHGQGWGGELFF
TRBJ2-1 TRBV9 . . TGTGCCAGCAGCGTAGTCTTGTGGGATGAGCAGTTCTTC CASSVVLWDEQFF
TRBJ2-3 TRBV4-1 TRBD2 . TGCGCCAGCAGCCAAATAAGCGGGGGGACCACAGATACGCAGTATTTT CASSQISGGTTDTQYF
TRBJ1-2 TRBV6-1 . . TGTGCCAGCTCGGGGGACCCCTTTAACTATGGCTACACCTTC CASSGDPFNYGYTF
TRBJ1-5 TRBV27 . . TGTGCCAGCAGTTTCGATCGGAAAAGCAATCAGCCCCAGCATTTT CASSFDRKSNQPQHF
TRBJ2-6 TRBV7-3 . few TGTGCCAGCAGCTCTCTTCTCGGGGCCAACGTCCTGACTTTC CASSSLLGANVLTF
TRBJ1-2 TRBV7-9 TRBD1 few TGTGCCAGCAGCTTAGTGGGGACAGGGCTCCACACCTTC CASSLVGTGLHTF
TRBJ1-2 TRBV18 . many TGTGCCAGCTCACCCGGCGCGGGGTCCGCTAACTATGGCTACACCTTC CASSPGAGSANYGYTF
TRBJ1-2 TRBV30 TRBD1 few TGTGCCTGGTTCGACAGGGGGCGAGGCTATGGCTACACCTTC CAWFDRGRGYGYTF
TRBJ1-6 TRBV6-1 TRBD1 . TGTGCCAGCAGTGAAACCGGGACAGTCTCTTCACCCCTCCACTTT CASSETGTVSSPLHF
TRBJ1-1 TRBV11-2 . . TGTGCCAGCAGCTTAGAACCAGGGATCGTCGCTGAAGCTTTCTTT CASSLEPGIVAEAFF
TRBJ2-5 TRBV13 TRBD2 . TGTGCCAGCAGCTCTCTGGCTAGCGGGGGGACTTTAGAGACCCAGTACTTC CASSSLASGGTLETQYF